This T cell receptor (beta chain) was identified during a study of T cell changes during pregnancy in multiple sclerosis. Profiling relied on immunoSEQ multiplex PCR, and the TCRdb table lists in-frame clones only, not all of them. The sample yields about 130,000 clones, roughly 97% seen once. Looked up from germline, CDR1 is SGHRS and CDR2 is YFSETQ. The CDR3 is 15 amino acids. V shed 0 bases and J shed 1 base, with 10 bases lying between them. The source is a female donor with multiple sclerosis, enrolled in a pregnancy study. Sequenced material: peripheral blood, taken after pregnancy. V usage is TRBV5-1 and J usage is TRBJ1-2, with D possibly matching TRBD1 (6 bases). The CDR3 bases are TGCGCCAGCAGCTTGGGGGGGCGACTTAACTATGGCTACACCTTC. This translates into CASSLGGRLNYGYTF. The variable domain in full, with the rest retrieved from reference TRBV5-1 and TRBJ1-2, is KAGVTQTPRYLIKTRGQQVTLSCSPISGHRSVSWYQQTPGQGLQFLFEYFSETQRNKGNFPGRFSGRQFSNSRSEMNVSTLELGDSALYLCASSLGGRLNYGYTFGSGTRLTVV.